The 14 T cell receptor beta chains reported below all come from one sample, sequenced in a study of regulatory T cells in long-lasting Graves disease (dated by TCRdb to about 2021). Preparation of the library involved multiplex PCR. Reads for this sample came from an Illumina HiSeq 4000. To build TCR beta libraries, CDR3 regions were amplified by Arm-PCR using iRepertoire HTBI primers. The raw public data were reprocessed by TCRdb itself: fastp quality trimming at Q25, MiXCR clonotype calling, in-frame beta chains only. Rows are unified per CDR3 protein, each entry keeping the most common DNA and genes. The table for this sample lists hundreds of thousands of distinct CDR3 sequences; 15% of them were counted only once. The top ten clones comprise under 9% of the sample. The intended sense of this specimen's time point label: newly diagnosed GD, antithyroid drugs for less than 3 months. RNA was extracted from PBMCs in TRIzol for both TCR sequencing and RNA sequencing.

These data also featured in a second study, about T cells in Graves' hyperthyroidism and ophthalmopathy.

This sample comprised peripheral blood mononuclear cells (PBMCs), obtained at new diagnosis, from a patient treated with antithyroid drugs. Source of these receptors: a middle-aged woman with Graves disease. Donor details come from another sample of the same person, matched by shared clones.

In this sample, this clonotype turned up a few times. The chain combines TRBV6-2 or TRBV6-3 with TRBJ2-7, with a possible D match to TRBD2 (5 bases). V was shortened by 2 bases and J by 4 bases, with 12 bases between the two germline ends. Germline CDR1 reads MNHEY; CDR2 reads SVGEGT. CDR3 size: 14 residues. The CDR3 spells CASSYRWERYEQYF. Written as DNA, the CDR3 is TGTGCCAGCAGTTACCGGTGGGAGCGGTACGAGCAGTACTTC.

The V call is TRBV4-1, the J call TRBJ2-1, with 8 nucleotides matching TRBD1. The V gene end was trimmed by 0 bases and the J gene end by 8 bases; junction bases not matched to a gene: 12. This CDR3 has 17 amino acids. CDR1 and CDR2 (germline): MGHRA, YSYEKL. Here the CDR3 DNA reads TGCGCCAGCAGCCAAGAGTCGTTTCAGGGGGCGTGGGATGAGCAGTTCTTC. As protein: CASSQESFQGAWDEQFF.

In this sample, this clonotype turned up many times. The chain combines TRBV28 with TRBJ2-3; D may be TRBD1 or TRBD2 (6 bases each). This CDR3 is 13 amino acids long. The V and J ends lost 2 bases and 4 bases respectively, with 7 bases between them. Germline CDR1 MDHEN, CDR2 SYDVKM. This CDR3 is CASSLGGPDTQYF. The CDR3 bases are TGTGCCAGCAGTTTAGGGGGGCCAGATACGCAGTATTTT.

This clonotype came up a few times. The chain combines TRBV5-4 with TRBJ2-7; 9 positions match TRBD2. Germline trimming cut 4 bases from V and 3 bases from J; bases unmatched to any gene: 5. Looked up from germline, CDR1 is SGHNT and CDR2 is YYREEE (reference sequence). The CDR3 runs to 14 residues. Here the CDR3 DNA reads TGTGCCAGCAGCGGAGAGACTAGCGGCTACGAGCAGTACTTC. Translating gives CASSGETSGYEQYF.

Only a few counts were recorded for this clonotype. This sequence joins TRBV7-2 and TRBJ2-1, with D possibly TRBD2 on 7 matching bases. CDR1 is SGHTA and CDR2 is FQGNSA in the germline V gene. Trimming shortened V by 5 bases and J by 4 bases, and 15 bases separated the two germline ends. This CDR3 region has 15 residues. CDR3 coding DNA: TGTGCCAGCAGCCGTGAGGGGGGGGGGTACAATGAGCAGTTCTTC. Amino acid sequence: CASSREGGGYNEQFF.

Here the CDR3 reads CASSLMTDTQYF. CDR3 nucleotide sequence: TGCGCCAGCAGCTTAATGACAGATACGCAGTATTTT. This chain uses TRBV5-1 with TRBJ2-3; D is undetermined. Per the germline V gene, CDR1 is SGHRS and CDR2 is YFSETQ. The CDR3 is 12 amino acids. The germline V and J ends were trimmed by 2 bases and 3 bases, with 4 bases remaining between them.

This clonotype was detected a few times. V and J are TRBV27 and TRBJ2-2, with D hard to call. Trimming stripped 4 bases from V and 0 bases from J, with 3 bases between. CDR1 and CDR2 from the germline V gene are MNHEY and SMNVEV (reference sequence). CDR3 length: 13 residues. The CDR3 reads CASSWANTGELFF. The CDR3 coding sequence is TGTGCCAGCAGTTGGGCGAACACCGGGGAGCTGTTTTTT.

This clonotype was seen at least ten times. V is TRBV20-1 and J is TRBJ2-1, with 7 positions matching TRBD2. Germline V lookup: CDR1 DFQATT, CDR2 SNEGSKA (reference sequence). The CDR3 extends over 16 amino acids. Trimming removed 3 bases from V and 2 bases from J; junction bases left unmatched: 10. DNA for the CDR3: TGCAGTGCTAGCCCCATCGGGAGGTCAACCTACAATGAGCAGTTCTTC. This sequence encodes CSASPIGRSTYNEQFF.

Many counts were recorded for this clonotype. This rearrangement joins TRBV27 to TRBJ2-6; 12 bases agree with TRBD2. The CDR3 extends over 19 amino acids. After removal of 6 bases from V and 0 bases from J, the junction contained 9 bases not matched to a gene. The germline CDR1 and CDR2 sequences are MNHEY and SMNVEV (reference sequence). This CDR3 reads CASSQRGLAGLSGANVLTF. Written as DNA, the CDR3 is TGTGCCAGCAGCCAGAGGGGACTAGCGGGCCTCTCTGGGGCCAACGTCCTGACTTTC.

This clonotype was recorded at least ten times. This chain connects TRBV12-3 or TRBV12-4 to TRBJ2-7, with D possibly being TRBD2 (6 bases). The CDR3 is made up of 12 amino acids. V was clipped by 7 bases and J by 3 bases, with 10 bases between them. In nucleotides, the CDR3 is TGTGCCAGCAAAAAGGGACTCTACGAGCAGTACTTC. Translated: CASKKGLYEQYF.

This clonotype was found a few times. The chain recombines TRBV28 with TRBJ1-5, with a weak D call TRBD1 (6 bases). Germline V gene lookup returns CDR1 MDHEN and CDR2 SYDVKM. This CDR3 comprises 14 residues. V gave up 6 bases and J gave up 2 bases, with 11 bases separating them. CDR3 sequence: CASRIQGGNQPQHF. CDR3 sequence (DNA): TGTGCCAGCAGGATACAGGGTGGCAATCAGCCCCAGCATTTT.

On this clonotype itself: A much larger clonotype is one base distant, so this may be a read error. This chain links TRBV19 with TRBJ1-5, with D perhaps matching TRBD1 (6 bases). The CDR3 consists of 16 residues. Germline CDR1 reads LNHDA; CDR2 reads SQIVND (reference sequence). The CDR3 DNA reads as TGTACCAGTAATTACGGTAACCCGGGGGCGAGGCAGCCCCAGCATTTT. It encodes CTSNYGNPGARQPQHF.

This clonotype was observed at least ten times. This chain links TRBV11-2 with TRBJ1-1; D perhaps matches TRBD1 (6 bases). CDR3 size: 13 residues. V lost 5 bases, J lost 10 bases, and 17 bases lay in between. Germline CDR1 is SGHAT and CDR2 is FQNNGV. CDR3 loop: CASSPPGRGVAFF. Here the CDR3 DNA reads TGTGCCAGCAGCCCCCCAGGAAGGGGGGTAGCTTTCTTT.

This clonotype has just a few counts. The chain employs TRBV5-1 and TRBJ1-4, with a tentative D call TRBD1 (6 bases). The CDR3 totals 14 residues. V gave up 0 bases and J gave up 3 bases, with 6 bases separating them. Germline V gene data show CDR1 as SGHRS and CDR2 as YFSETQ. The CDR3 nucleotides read TGCGCCAGCAGCTTGGGGGGGCCTAATGAAAAACTGTTTTTT. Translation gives CASSLGGPNEKLFF.